The clone carrying this T cell receptor (beta chain) was seen at least ten times. Its antigen remains unidentified. The sample is drawn from a study of T cell repertoires in cytomegalovirus infection. Across the study: Public TCR beta signatures marked donors with CMV infection and the matching HLA. Study-wide results and limits: There were HLA-C-restricted CMV-specific TCR beta clonotypes dominating the ex vivo response.

In TCRdb, the reads were re-called with MiXCR into one record per CDR3 protein. Of approximately 310,000 distinct CDR3 sequences in the sample, 20% to 30% were seen once. This CDR3 contains 19 residues. V lost 9 bases, J lost 3 bases, and 29 bases lay in between. CDR1 and CDR2 (germline): KGHDR, SFDVKD. This chain uses TRBV24-1 with TRBJ2-1; D may match TRBD1 or TRBD2 (6 bases each). The source material was cultured PBMCs, sampled from culture after CMV antigen stimulation. The receptor was isolated from a human donor in good health (CMV status not recorded). Some clones in this sample may be carry-over from other donors' samples. The CDR3 region is CATHPGARPPPVSYNEQFF. Written as DNA, the CDR3 is TGTGCCACCCACCCGGGGGCTAGGCCACCGCCGGTCAGCTACAATGAGCAGTTCTTC.